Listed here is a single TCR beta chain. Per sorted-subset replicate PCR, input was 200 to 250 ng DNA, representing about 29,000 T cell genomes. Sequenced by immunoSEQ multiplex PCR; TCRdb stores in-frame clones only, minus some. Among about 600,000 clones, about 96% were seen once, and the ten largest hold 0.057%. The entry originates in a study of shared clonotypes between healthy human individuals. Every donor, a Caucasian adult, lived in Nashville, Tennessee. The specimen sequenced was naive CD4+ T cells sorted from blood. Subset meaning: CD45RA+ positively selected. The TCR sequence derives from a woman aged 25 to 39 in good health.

As DNA, the CDR3 is TGTGCCAGCAGTTTTCTCCCGGACAGCAGCACAGATACGCAGTATTTT. This sequence encodes CASSFLPDSSTDTQYF. The chain couples TRBV28 to TRBJ2-3, with D perhaps TRBD1 (6 bases). This CDR3 has 16 residues. Trimming cost V 3 bases and J 0 bases, with 13 bases left between them. Germline CDR1 and CDR2: MDHEN and SYDVKM.